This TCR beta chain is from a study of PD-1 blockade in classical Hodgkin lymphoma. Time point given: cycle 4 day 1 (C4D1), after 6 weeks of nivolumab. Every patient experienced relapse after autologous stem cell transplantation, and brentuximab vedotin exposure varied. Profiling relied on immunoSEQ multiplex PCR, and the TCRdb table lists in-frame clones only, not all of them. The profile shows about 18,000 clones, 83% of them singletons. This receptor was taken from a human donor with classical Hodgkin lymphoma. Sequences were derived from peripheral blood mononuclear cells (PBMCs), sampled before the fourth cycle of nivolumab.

The CDR3 spells CASSATLAGAQPNEQFF. In DNA form, the CDR3 reads TGCGCCAGCAGCGCAACCTTAGCGGGGGCCCAACCCAATGAGCAGTTCTTC. The chain has TRBV5-1 and TRBJ2-1; TRBD2 matches at 9 bases. The CDR3 has 17 residues. Losses at the gene ends were 4 bases for V and 6 bases for J; bases not matched to a gene: 14. CDR1 and CDR2 from the germline V gene are SGHRS and YFSETQ.